This is a list of T cell receptor beta chains from one sample in a study of Graves' ophthalmopathy and Graves' hyperthyroidism. TCRdb independently ran MiXCR on the multiplex PCR reads; one entry per CDR3 protein. The sample comprises about 550,000 distinct CDR3 sequences, less than 45% of which are singletons, and about 4.6% rests with the top ten. Sequencing used peripheral blood or thyroid tissue (not recorded which). The receptors were sampled from an adult man with Graves' hyperthyroidism. Both conserved end residues are part of each CDR3. Each record gives: V gene, J gene, clone size, D gene, CDR3 DNA, CDR3 protein. The D gene is left open where the match is weak. Clone size, where shown, is once, few, many, or a class for clones that have expanded.

v_call: TRBV20-1
j_call: TRBJ2-7
clone_size: -
d_call: TRBD1
cdr3_nt: TGCAGTATACCCTGGGACAGAGCCTACGAGCAGTACTTC
cdr3_aa: CSIPWDRAYEQYF

v_call: TRBV2
j_call: TRBJ2-1
clone_size: few
d_call: TRBD2
cdr3_nt: TGTGCCAGCAGTGAGGCTAGCGGGGTTTTAGAGCAGTTCTTC
cdr3_aa: CASSEASGVLEQFF

v_call: TRBV5-5
j_call: TRBJ2-7
clone_size: many
d_call: TRBD1
cdr3_nt: TGTGCCAGCAGCCACAGACAGGGGATCGACGAGCAGTACTTC
cdr3_aa: CASSHRQGIDEQYF

v_call: TRBV2
j_call: TRBJ2-1
clone_size: -
d_call: TRBD2
cdr3_nt: TGTGCCAGCCAACTAGCGGGGGGGCCCAATGAGCAGTTCTTC
cdr3_aa: CASQLAGGPNEQFF

v_call: TRBV25-1
j_call: TRBJ1-5
clone_size: many
d_call: TRBD1
cdr3_nt: TGTGCCAGCAGTGGCCCCCCGAGGGGGCGAATGGGACAGCCCCAGCATTTT
cdr3_aa: CASSGPPRGRMGQPQHF

v_call: TRBV5-8
j_call: TRBJ1-2
clone_size: many
d_call: -
cdr3_nt: TGTGCCAGCAGCTTGGACCAGAGACGCTATGGCTACACCTTC
cdr3_aa: CASSLDQRRYGYTF

v_call: TRBV24-1
j_call: TRBJ2-7
clone_size: many
d_call: TRBD1
cdr3_nt: TGTGCCACCAGTGATAAGACAGGGATTCTGTACTTC
cdr3_aa: CATSDKTGILYF

v_call: TRBV6-1
j_call: TRBJ1-5
clone_size: -
d_call: -
cdr3_nt: TGTGCCAGCAGTGGGGCAGGAACCAATCAGCCCCAGCATTTT
cdr3_aa: CASSGAGTNQPQHF

v_call: TRBV2
j_call: TRBJ1-3
clone_size: -
d_call: -
cdr3_nt: TGTGCCAGCATAGGTCCCTTCTCTGGAAACACCATATATTTT
cdr3_aa: CASIGPFSGNTIYF

v_call: TRBV20-1
j_call: TRBJ1-4
clone_size: -
d_call: TRBD1
cdr3_nt: TGCAGTGCGCCGGGACAGCGGAATGAAAAACTGTTTTTT
cdr3_aa: CSAPGQRNEKLFF

v_call: TRBV20-1
j_call: TRBJ2-1
clone_size: once
d_call: TRBD1
cdr3_nt: TGCAGTGCGCTCTCGGGACAGGGACGAAATGAGCAGTTCTTC
cdr3_aa: CSALSGQGRNEQFF

v_call: TRBV5-8
j_call: TRBJ1-2
clone_size: many
d_call: -
cdr3_nt: TGTGCCAGCAGCCTTGATGCTCTGGGGACTCGCCACGGCTACACCTTC
cdr3_aa: CASSLDALGTRHGYTF

v_call: TRBV7-8
j_call: TRBJ2-7
clone_size: -
d_call: TRBD1
cdr3_nt: TGTGCCAGCAGCGCAGGGCAGGGGGCTCAAAACGAGCAGTACTTC
cdr3_aa: CASSAGQGAQNEQYF

v_call: TRBV9
j_call: TRBJ2-5
clone_size: few
d_call: TRBD2
cdr3_nt: TGTGCCAGCAGCGTAGCTAGCGGGAGGGAAGAGACCCAGTACTTC
cdr3_aa: CASSVASGREETQYF

v_call: TRBV20-1
j_call: TRBJ1-2
clone_size: -
d_call: TRBD1
cdr3_nt: TGCAGTGCCAGTCGGTCAGGGGGCCATGGCTACACCTTC
cdr3_aa: CSASRSGGHGYTF

v_call: TRBV2
j_call: TRBJ2-2
clone_size: -
d_call: -
cdr3_nt: TGTGCCAGCAGCCAAGAGGGTCGGCTTGACCAGGGGACCGGGGAGCTGTTTTTT
cdr3_aa: CASSQEGRLDQGTGELFF

v_call: TRBV5-1
j_call: TRBJ2-1
clone_size: -
d_call: -
cdr3_nt: TGCGCCAGCAGTTCCAGGGTTGACAATGAGCAGTTCTTC
cdr3_aa: CASSSRVDNEQFF

v_call: TRBV10-3
j_call: TRBJ1-1
clone_size: -
d_call: TRBD1
cdr3_nt: TGTGTCATGACAGGGGCGATCAACACTGAGGCTTTCTTT
cdr3_aa: CVMTGAINTEAFF

v_call: TRBV30
j_call: TRBJ2-5
clone_size: -
d_call: -
cdr3_nt: TGTGCCTGGAAAAGACAGTCAGAGACCCAGTACTTC
cdr3_aa: CAWKRQSETQYF

v_call: TRBV27
j_call: TRBJ1-1
clone_size: few
d_call: -
cdr3_nt: TGTGCCAGCAGTTTATCCGGCGGGATGAACACTGAAGCTTTCTTT
cdr3_aa: CASSLSGGMNTEAFF

v_call: TRBV29-1
j_call: TRBJ1-1
clone_size: many
d_call: -
cdr3_nt: TGCAGCGCTAATACGGTGGAATTGAACACTGAAGCTTTCTTT
cdr3_aa: CSANTVELNTEAFF

v_call: TRBV29-1
j_call: TRBJ2-7
clone_size: many
d_call: -
cdr3_nt: TGCAGCGTTGGTGGGGCAGCCCGACCGGAGGAGCAGTACTTC
cdr3_aa: CSVGGAARPEEQYF

v_call: TRBV24-1
j_call: TRBJ2-7
clone_size: many
d_call: -
cdr3_nt: TGTGCCACCAGTGACTCACAGGGTTTTTCCTACGAGCAGTACTTC
cdr3_aa: CATSDSQGFSYEQYF

v_call: TRBV10-3
j_call: TRBJ1-5
clone_size: -
d_call: -
cdr3_nt: TGTGCCATCAGTGAGTCAGGGCCAGGGAGGGATCAGCCCCAGCATTTT
cdr3_aa: CAISESGPGRDQPQHF

v_call: TRBV19
j_call: TRBJ2-1
clone_size: few
d_call: -
cdr3_nt: TGTGCCAGTAGTCCCGCCGGGGACATTAGCAGGAAGGAGTTCTCCTACAATGAGCAGTTCTTC
cdr3_aa: CASSPAGDISRKEFSYNEQFF

v_call: TRBV2
j_call: TRBJ1-1
clone_size: many
d_call: -
cdr3_nt: TGTGCCAGCAGTCCCACCTCGGGGGTGGGAACTGAAGCTTTCTTT
cdr3_aa: CASSPTSGVGTEAFF